This T cell receptor beta chain derives from a study of blood T cell repertoires in COVID-19. Study as a whole: COVID-19 samples collected from the United States, Italy and Spain covered acute and convalescent phases. In each case, the material was cDNA or gDNA derived from T cells, B-cell-depleted T cells, or PBMCs.

Original processing notes: Reference gene primer amplification yielded estimated nucleated cell counts. The assay was immunoSEQ multiplex PCR, and TCRdb's table has in-frame clones only and misses some. D and trimming come from the DNA, and the V and J calls and clone size come from that table. The profile shows 75,000 to 95,000 clones, roughly four fifths of them singletons. The V segment lost 5 bases and the J segment 4 bases; nucleotides outside the gene matches: 6. The CDR3 spans 14 residues. Germline assignment: CDR1 GTSNPN and CDR2 SVGIG (reference sequence). The sequence was collected from a human donor in a cohort sampled during active COVID-19. The chain carries TRBV30 and TRBJ2-5, with 11 bases identical to TRBD1. Sequences were obtained from peripheral blood. CDR3: CAWGPGQGVETQYF. The CDR3 bases are TGTGCCTGGGGGCCGGGACAGGGGGTAGAGACCCAGTACTTC.